This T cell receptor (beta chain) was captured by sequencing in a study of blood T cell repertoires in COVID-19. Original data processing: Using reference gene primer amplification, nucleated cell counts were estimated. Method: immunoSEQ multiplex PCR; TCRdb's copy keeps in-frame clones and lacks some. V and J calls plus clone size are reproduced from that table; the DNA served to infer D and trimming. The sample lists tens of thousands of clones; approximately 90% were seen once. The material sequenced was peripheral blood. This sequence originates from a human donor in a cohort sampled during active COVID-19.

The CDR3, as DNA: TGTGCCAGCAGCGTAGAACCCGGCAGGGTACGGACCGGGGAGCTGTTTTTT. Amino acids: CASSVEPGRVRTGELFF. V gene TRBV9 combines with J gene TRBJ2-2, with TRBD1 as a possible D gene (5 bases). The ends were cut back, 0 bases at V and 5 bases at J, with 17 bases in the middle. Germline V gene data show CDR1 as SGDLS and CDR2 as YYNGEE. This CDR3 region has 17 residues. Based on the CDR3 plus reference TRBV9 and TRBJ2-2, the full variable domain is DSGVTQTPKHLITATGQRVTLRCSPRSGDLSVYWYQQSLDQGLQFLIQYYNGEERAKGNILERFSAQQFPDLHSELNLSSLELGDSALYFCASSVEPGRVRTGELFFGEGSRLTVL.